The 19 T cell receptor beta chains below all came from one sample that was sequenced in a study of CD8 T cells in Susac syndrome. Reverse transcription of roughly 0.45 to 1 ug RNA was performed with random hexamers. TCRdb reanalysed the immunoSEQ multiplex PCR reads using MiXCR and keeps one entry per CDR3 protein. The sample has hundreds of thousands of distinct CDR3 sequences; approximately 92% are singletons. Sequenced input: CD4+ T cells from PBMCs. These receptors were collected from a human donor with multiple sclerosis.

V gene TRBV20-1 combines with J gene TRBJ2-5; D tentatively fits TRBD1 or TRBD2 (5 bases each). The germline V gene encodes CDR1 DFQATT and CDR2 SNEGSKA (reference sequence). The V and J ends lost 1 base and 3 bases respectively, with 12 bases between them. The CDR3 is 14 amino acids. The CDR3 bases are TGCAGTGCTAGAGGACCCGGGACGGAAGAGACCCAGTACTTC. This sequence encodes CSARGPGTEETQYF.

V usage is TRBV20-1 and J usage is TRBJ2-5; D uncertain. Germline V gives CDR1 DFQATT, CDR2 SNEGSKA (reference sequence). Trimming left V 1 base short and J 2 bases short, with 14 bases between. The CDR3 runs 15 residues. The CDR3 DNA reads TGCAGTGCTAGAGTCGAACAGCTTCTTCAAGAGACCCAGTACTTC. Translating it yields CSARVEQLLQETQYF.

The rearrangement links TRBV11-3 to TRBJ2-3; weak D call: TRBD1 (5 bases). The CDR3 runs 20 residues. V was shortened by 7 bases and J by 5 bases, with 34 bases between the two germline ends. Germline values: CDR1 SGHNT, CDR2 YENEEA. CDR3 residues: CASTGSGWGHSSTLGDTQYF. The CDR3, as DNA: TGTGCCAGCACCGGGTCGGGTTGGGGCCATAGCAGCACCTTAGGAGATACGCAGTATTTT.

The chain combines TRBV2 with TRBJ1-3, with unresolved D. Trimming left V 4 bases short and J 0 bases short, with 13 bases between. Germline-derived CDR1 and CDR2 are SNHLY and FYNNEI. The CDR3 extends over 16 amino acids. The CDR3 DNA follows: TGTGCCAGCAGTGGGCGAGGGTATAACTCTGGAAACACCATATATTTT. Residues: CASSGRGYNSGNTIYF.

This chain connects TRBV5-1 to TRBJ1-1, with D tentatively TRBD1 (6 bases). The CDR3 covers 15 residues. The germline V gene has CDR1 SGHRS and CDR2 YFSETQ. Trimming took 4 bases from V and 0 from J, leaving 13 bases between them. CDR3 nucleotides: TGCGCCAGCAGCGGTTGGGGGGACATGAACACTGAAGCTTTCTTT. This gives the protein CASSGWGDMNTEAFF.

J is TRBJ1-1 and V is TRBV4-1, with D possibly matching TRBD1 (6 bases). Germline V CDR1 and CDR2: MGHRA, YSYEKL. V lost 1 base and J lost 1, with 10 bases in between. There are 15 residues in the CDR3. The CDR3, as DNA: TGCGCCAGCAGCCAAGTGAGGGGGGCGAACACTGAAGCTTTCTTT. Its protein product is CASSQVRGANTEAFF.

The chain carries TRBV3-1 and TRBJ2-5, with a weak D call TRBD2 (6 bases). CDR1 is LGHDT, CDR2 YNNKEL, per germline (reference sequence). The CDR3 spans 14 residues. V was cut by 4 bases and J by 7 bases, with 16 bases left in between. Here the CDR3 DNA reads TGTGCCAGCAGCCCCCTGGGGGGACCCGGGACCCAGTACTTC. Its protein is CASSPLGGPGTQYF.

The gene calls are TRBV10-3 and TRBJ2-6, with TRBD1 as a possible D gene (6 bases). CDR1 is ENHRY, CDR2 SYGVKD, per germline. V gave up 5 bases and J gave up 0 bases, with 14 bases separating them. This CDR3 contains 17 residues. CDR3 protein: CAISPPGQLSGANVLTF. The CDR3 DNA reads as TGTGCCATCAGTCCTCCCGGACAGCTCTCTGGGGCCAACGTCCTGACTTTC.

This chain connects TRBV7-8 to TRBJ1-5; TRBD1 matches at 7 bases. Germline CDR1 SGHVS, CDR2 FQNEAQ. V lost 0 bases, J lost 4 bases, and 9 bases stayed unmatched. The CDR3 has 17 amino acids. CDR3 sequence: CASSLAIGQVDNQPQHF. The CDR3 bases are TGTGCCAGCAGCTTAGCCATCGGACAGGTGGATAATCAGCCCCAGCATTTT.

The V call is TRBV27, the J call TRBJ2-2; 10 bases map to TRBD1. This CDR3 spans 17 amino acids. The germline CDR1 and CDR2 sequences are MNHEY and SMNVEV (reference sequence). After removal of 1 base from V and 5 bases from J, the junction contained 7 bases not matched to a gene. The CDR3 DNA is TGTGCCAGCAGTTTATGGGGCCTGGGACAGGGGACCGGGGAGCTGTTTTTT. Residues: CASSLWGLGQGTGELFF.

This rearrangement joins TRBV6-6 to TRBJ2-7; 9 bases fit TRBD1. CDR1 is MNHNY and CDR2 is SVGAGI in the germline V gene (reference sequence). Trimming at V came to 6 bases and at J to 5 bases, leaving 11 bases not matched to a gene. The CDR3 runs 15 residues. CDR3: CASRRYRDRANEQYV. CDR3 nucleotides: TGTGCCAGCAGACGCTATCGGGACAGGGCGAACGAGCAGTACGTC.

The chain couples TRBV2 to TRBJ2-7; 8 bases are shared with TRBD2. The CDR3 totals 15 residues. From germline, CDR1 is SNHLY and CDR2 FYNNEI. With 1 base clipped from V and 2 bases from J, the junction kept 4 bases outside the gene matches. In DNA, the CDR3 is TGTGCCAGCAGTGAAGGGCTAGCGGGCGCCTACGAGCAGTACGTC. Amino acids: CASSEGLAGAYEQYV.

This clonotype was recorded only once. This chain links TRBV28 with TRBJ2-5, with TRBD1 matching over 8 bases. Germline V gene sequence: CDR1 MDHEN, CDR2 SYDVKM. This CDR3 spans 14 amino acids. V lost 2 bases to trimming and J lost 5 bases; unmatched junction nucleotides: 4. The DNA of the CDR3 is TGTGCCAGCAGTTTAGCAGGGGGCGAGGAGACCCAGTACTTC. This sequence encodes CASSLAGGEETQYF.

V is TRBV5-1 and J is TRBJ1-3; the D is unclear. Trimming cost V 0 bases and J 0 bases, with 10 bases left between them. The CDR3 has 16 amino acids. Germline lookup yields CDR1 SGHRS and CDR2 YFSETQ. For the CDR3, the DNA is TGCGCCAGCAGCTTGGGTTCAACTACCTCTGGAAACACCATATATTTT. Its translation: CASSLGSTTSGNTIYF.

CDR3 region: CAWSSGTAYEQYF. In nucleotides, the CDR3 is TGTGCCTGGAGTTCCGGGACAGCCTACGAGCAGTACTTC. V gene TRBV30 combines with J gene TRBJ2-7; 7 positions match TRBD1. The CDR3 covers 13 residues. The ends lost 2 bases at V and 2 bases at J; junction bases unmatched: 3. Germline-derived CDR1 and CDR2 are GTSNPN and SVGIG (reference sequence).

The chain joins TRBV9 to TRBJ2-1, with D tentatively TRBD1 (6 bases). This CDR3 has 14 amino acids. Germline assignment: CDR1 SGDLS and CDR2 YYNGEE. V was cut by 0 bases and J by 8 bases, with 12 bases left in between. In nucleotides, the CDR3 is TGTGCCAGCAGCGTAGCTAACAGGGTCTATGAGCAGTTCTTC. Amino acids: CASSVANRVYEQFF. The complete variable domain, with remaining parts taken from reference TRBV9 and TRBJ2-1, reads DSGVTQTPKHLITATGQRVTLRCSPRSGDLSVYWYQQSLDQGLQFLIQYYNGEERAKGNILERFSAQQFPDLHSELNLSSLELGDSALYFCASSVANRVYEQFFGPGTRLTVL.

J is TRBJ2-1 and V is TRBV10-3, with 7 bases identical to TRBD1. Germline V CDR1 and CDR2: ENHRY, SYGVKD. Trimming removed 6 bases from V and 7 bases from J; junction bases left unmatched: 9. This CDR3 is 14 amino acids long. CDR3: CAIRPGQVRNEQFF. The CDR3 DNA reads TGTGCCATCAGACCCGGACAGGTTAGGAATGAGCAGTTCTTC.

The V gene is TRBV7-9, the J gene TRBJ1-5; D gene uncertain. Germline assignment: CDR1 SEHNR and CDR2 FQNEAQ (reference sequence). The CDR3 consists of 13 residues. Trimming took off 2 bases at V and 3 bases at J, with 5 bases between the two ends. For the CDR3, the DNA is TGTGCCAGCAGCTTACAGATCAATCAGCCCCAGCATTTT. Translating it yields CASSLQINQPQHF.

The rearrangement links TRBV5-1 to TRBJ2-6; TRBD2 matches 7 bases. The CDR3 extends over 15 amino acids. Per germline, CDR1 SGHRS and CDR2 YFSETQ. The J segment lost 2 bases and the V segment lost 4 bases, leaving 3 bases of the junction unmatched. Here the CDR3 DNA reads TGCGCCAGCAGCCGCGCGGGGGCTGGGGCCAACGTCCTGACTTTC. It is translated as CASSRAGAGANVLTF.